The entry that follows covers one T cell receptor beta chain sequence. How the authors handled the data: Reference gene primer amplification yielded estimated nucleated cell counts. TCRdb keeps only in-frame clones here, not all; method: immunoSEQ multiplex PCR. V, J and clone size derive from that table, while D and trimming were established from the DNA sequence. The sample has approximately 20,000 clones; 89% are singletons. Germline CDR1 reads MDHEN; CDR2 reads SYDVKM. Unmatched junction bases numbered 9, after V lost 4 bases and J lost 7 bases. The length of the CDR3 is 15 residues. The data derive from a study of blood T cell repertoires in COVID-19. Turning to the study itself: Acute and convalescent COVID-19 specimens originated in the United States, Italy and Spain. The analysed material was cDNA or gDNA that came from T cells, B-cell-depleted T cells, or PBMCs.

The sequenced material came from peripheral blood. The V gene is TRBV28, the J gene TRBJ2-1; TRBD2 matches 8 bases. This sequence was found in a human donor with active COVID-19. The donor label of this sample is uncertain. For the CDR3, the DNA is TGTGCCAGCAGTTCGGGAGGGAGCCTCGTGAATGAGCAGTTCTTC. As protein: CASSSGGSLVNEQFF.